Below are 12 T cell receptor beta chains sequenced from a single sample in a study of blood T cell repertoires in COVID-19. Profiled with immunoSEQ multiplex PCR; TCRdb holds only in-frame clones, not every one. The sample has 140,000 to 150,000 clones; just under 85% are singletons. The specimen was PBMCs or T cells enriched from blood (not recorded which). These receptors all stem from a woman between 35 and 50 years old who had recovered from COVID-19.

This chain links TRBV9 with TRBJ1-3; D call uncertain. The CDR3 consists of 14 residues. Trimming took off 2 bases at V and 7 bases at J, with 13 bases between the two ends. CDR1 is SGDLS and CDR2 is YYNGEE in the germline V gene. The CDR3 bases are TGTGCCAGCAGCGTTCTCGGGTTTGGGAACACCATATATTTT. Amino acids: CASSVLGFGNTIYF.

CDR3 in DNA: TGTGCCACCAGCAGACATAGCAATCAGCCCCAGCATTTT. It translates to CATSRHSNQPQHF. J is TRBJ1-5 and V is TRBV15; D call uncertain. The CDR3 runs to 13 residues. Germline V CDR1 and CDR2: LNHNV, YYDKDF (reference sequence). V was trimmed by 2 bases and J by 0 bases, leaving 2 bases between them.

The V call is TRBV2, the J call TRBJ1-6; D unclear. Trimming left V 8 bases short and J 7 bases short, with 9 bases between. The V gene's germline CDR1 is SNHLY and CDR2 FYNNEI. CDR3 length: 12 amino acids. This CDR3 reads CASGEGNSPLHF. DNA of the CDR3: TGTGCCAGCGGAGAGGGAAATTCACCCCTCCACTTT.

The J gene is TRBJ2-7, the V gene TRBV29-1; 13 bases agree with TRBD2. V lost 4 bases and J lost 2; bases outside the gene matches: 2. CDR3 length: 14 residues. Germline CDR1 reads SQVTM; CDR2 reads ANQGSEA. CDR3 in DNA: TGCAGCGTTGCGGGACTAGCGGGGACCTACGAGCAGTACTTC. As protein: CSVAGLAGTYEQYF.

The rearrangement links TRBV11-3 to TRBJ2-1; perhaps TRBD1 as D (5 bases). Trimming removed 2 bases from V and 0 bases from J, with 8 bases in between. The CDR3 is 15 amino acids. Germline V gene lookup returns CDR1 SGHNT and CDR2 YENEEA. In DNA form, the CDR3 reads TGTGCCAGCAGCTTATGCGACAGCTCCTACAATGAGCAGTTCTTC. Encoded protein: CASSLCDSSYNEQFF.

The rearrangement joins TRBV6-5 to TRBJ1-5; the D gene is possibly TRBD1 (6 bases). CDR1 and CDR2 from the germline V gene are MNHEY and SVGAGI. The CDR3 contains 14 residues. V lost 7 bases and J lost 2, with 12 bases in between. CDR3 residues: CASTPPGGNQPQHF. CDR3 DNA sequence: TGTGCCAGCACCCCCCCAGGGGGCAATCAGCCCCAGCATTTT.

V usage is TRBV2 and J usage is TRBJ2-1; TRBD2 matches 11 bases. Germline loops: CDR1 SNHLY, CDR2 FYNNEI. V trimming: 10 bases; J trimming: 4 bases; junction bases outside the gene matches: 6. The CDR3 runs to 14 residues. CDR3: CATDGTSGYNEQFF. As DNA, the CDR3 is TGTGCCACGGATGGGACTAGCGGTTACAATGAGCAGTTCTTC.

The CDR3 loop is CASSPSDFWADTQYF. CDR3 bases: TGTGCCAGCTCACCTTCGGACTTTTGGGCAGATACGCAGTATTTT. V is TRBV18 and J is TRBJ2-3, with a possible D match to TRBD2 (5 bases). The CDR3 has 15 residues. V was shortened by 3 bases and J by 4 bases, with 14 bases between the two germline ends. Germline V gene lookup returns CDR1 KGHSH and CDR2 LQKENI.

The V call is TRBV7-8, the J call TRBJ1-4, with 9 nucleotides matching TRBD1. After removal of 1 base from V and 8 bases from J, the junction contained 2 bases not matched to a gene. Germline CDR1 SGHVS, CDR2 FQNEAQ. There are 14 residues in the CDR3. In DNA form, the CDR3 reads TGTGCCAGCAGCTTAGGCGGGACAGGGGAAAAACTGTTTTTT. Translated: CASSLGGTGEKLFF. Variable domain in full (rest from reference TRBV7-8 and TRBJ1-4): GAGVSQSPRYKVAKRGQDVALRCDPISGHVSLFWYQQALGQGPEFLTYFQNEAQLDKSGLPSDRFFAERPEGSVSTLKIQRTQQEDSAVYLCASSLGGTGEKLFFGSGTQLSVL.

The chain couples TRBV7-3 to TRBJ2-1; TRBD2 aligns across 9 bases. Germline V lookup: CDR1 SGHTA, CDR2 FQGTGA. This CDR3 has 14 amino acids. V lost 7 bases and J lost 5; bases outside the gene matches: 6. The CDR3 nucleotides are TGTGCCAGCATCAATAGCGGGAGTAACAATGAGCAGTTCTTC. This sequence encodes CASINSGSNNEQFF. Complete variable domain (other parts from reference TRBV7-3 and TRBJ2-1): GAGVSQTPSNKVTEKGKYVELRCDPISGHTALYWYRQSLGQGPEFLIYFQGTGAADDSGLPNDRFFAVRPEGSVSTLKIQRTERGDSAVYLCASINSGSNNEQFFGPGTRLTVL.

This chain uses TRBV7-3 with TRBJ2-1, with 9 nucleotides matching TRBD2. J lost 4 bases, V lost 2 bases, and 6 bases had no gene match. The CDR3 contains 16 residues. Germline loops: CDR1 SGHTA, CDR2 FQGTGA. The chain's CDR3 is CASSLRYSGRYNEQFF. As DNA, the CDR3 is TGTGCCAGCAGCTTACGATATAGCGGGAGATACAATGAGCAGTTCTTC.

This chain links TRBV5-1 with TRBJ1-4, with 8 positions matching TRBD1. The CDR3 totals 14 residues. From germline, CDR1 is SGHRS and CDR2 YFSETQ. V trimming: 4 bases; J trimming: 3 bases; junction bases outside the gene matches: 2. In DNA, the CDR3 is TGCGCCAGCAGCATGGGACAGGCTAATGAAAAACTGTTTTTT. It yields the protein CASSMGQANEKLFF.